What follows are 5 T cell receptor beta chains derived from one specimen sequenced in a study of tumor-infiltrating lymphocytes in primary liver carcinoma. Unsorted bulk tissue (about 18-30 mg) underwent RNA and DNA co-extraction. The template, approximately 500 ng total RNA, yielded TCR beta cDNA made with a constant-region primer. Three nested multiplex PCR rounds, a slightly modified ARM-PCR, produced the libraries for TCR beta. The first two PCR rounds used TRBV1-TRBV30 forward primers with a C-beta reverse primer, around 10 cycles each. TCRdb re-derived calls from the multiplex PCR reads in MiXCR, one entry per CDR3 protein. The sample carries fewer than 75,000 distinct CDR3 sequences, over 60% recorded once. The sequenced sample consisted of liver tumor tissue from sampling region 4. As to subset: tumor region T4, right-lateral pole. The receptors come from a man in his forties with primary liver carcinoma and hepatitis B virus infection.

As for this clonotype: The conserved phenylalanine or tryptophan normally closing the CDR3 is absent here, so this likely arose from a read error. The limits of the CDR3 on the DNA are not certain, so only TCRdb's listed CDR3 is given. V gene TRBV29-1 combines with J gene TRBJ2-7; the table's TRBD2 call for D was not verified on the DNA. Per the germline V gene, CDR1 is SQVTM and CDR2 is ANQGSEA. The CDR3 is 13 residues long, ends included. This chain's CDR3 is CSVGASGSYEEYY.

With regard to this clonotype: A much larger clone sits a single nucleotide away, making a read error possible. This chain uses TRBV28 with TRBJ2-5; D might be TRBD1 (5 bases). The ends were cut back, 7 bases at V and 1 base at J, with 22 bases in the middle. The CDR3 loop spans 17 amino acids. CDR1 and CDR2 from the germline V gene are MDHEN and SYDVKM. The CDR3 coding sequence is TGTGCCAGCATCTCCCAGGGCGGCAGAGGATCCCAAGAGACCCAGTACTTC. Residues: CASISQGGRGSQETQYF.

The CDR3 DNA sequence: TGTGCCAGCAGTCTTAACTTTCAGACAGGGGGTGACGAGCAGTACTTC. It codes for CASSLNFQTGGDEQYF. The rearrangement links TRBV12-3 or TRBV12-4 to TRBJ2-7; 9 bases line up with TRBD1. The CDR3 is 16 amino acids. Unmatched junction bases numbered 13, after V lost 5 bases and J lost 5 bases.

Comment on this clonotype: Possible read error: a much larger clone is one base away. The rearrangement joins TRBV6-2 or TRBV6-3 to TRBJ2-7; D call uncertain. The V end lost 0 bases, the J end lost 6 bases, and 18 bases lay between the germline ends. This CDR3 comprises 16 residues. Germline CDR1 reads MNHEY; CDR2 reads SVGEGT. The CDR3 loop is CASSYSDSSPRLEQYF. The DNA of the CDR3 is TGTGCCAGCAGTTACTCCGATAGCAGCCCCCGCCTCGAGCAGTACTTC.

A note on this clonotype: An end of the junction differs from the germline gene, which may be a read error. J is TRBJ2-7 and V is TRBV10-2; the match to TRBD1 covers 11 bases. The length of the CDR3 is 15 residues. The germline V gene has CDR1 WSHSY and CDR2 SAAADI. CDR3 coding DNA: TGTGCCTGCAACCCGGGACAGGGGGTATTATACGAGCAGTACTTC. Its translation is CACNPGQGVLYEQYF.